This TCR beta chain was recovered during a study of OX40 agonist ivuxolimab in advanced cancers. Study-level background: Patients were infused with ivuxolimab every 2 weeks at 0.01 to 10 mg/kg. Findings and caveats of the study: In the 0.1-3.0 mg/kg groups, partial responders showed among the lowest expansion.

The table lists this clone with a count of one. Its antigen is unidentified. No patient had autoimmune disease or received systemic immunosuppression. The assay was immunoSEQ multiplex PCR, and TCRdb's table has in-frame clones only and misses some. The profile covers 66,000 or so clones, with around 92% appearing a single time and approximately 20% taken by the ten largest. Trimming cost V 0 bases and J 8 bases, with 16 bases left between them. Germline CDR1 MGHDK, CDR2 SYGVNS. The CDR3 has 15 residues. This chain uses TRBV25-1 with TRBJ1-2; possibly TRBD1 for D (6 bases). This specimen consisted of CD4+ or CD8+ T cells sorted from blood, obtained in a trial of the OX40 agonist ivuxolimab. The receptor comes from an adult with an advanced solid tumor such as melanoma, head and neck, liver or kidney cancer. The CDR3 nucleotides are TGTGCCAGCAGTGAATATAGCCAGGGGTGGTCCGGCTACACCTTC. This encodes CASSEYSQGWSGYTF.